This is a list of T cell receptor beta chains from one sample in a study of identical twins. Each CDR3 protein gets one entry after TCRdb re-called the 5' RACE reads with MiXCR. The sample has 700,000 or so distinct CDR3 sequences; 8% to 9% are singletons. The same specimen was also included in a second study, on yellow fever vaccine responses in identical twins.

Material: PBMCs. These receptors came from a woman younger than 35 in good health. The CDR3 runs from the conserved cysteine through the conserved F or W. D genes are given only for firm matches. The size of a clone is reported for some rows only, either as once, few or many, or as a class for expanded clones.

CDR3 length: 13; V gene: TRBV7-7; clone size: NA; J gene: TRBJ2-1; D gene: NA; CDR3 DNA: TGTGCTAGCAGCCATGCTCTGATGGATGAGCAGTTCTTC; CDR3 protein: CASSHALMDEQFF
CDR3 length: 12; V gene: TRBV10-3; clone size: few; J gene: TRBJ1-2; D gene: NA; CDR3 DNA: TGTGCCATCAGAAGCAGGGAGGATGGCTACACCTTC; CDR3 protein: CAIRSREDGYTF
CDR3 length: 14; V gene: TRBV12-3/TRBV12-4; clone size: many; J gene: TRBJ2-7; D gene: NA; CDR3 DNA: TGTGCCAGCAGTTTTCGGGCCCGAAATCACGAGCAGTACTTC; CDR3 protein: CASSFRARNHEQYF
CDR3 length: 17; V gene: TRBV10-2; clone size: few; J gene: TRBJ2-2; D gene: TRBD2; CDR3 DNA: TGCGCCAGCAGTGTCCTAGGACTAGCGGGAGGCGGCGGGGAGCTGTTTTTT; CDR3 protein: CASSVLGLAGGGGELFF
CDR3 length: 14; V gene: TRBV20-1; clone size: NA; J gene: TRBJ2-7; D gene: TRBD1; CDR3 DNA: TGCAGTGCTACCGGACAGGGGAGCTCCTACGAGCAGTACTTC; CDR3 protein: CSATGQGSSYEQYF
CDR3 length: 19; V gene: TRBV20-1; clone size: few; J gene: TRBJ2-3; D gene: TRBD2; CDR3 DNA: TGCAGTGCCCAACGGGACAGAGAACTAGCGGGGGATCCCTGGGATACGCAGTATTTT; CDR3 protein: CSAQRDRELAGDPWDTQYF
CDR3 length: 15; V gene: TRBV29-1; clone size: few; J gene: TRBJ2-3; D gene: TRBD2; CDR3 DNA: TGCAGCGTTGCCGGCGGGAGGGCCAACGAGGATACGCAGTATTTT; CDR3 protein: CSVAGGRANEDTQYF
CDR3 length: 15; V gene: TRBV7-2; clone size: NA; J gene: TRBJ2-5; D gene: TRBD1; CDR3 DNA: TGTGCCAGCAGCTTAGGAGGGACAGGGCGAGAGACCCAGTACTTC; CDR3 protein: CASSLGGTGRETQYF
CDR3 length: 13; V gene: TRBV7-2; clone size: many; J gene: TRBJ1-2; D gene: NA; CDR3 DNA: TGTGCCAGCAGCTTAGAGGCAGCGGCTGGCTACACCTTC; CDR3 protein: CASSLEAAAGYTF
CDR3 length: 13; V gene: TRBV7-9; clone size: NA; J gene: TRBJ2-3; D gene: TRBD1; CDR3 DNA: TGTGCCGGTCGGCAGGGGGCCACAGATACGCAGTATTTT; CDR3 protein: CAGRQGATDTQYF
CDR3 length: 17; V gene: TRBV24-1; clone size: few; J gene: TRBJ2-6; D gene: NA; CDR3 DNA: TGTGCCACCAGTGGTGCCAAAGCCTTCTCTGGGGCCAACGTCCTGACTTTC; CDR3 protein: CATSGAKAFSGANVLTF
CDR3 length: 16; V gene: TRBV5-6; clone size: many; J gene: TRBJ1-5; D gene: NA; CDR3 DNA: TGTGCCAGCAGCCCGGCCGGGAGGGGTTTCAATCAGCCCCAGCATTTT; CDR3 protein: CASSPAGRGFNQPQHF
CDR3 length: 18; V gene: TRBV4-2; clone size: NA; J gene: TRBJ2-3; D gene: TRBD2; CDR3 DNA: TGTGCCAGCAGCCAAGGAGAAGGTCTAGCGGGAATCACAGATACGCAGTATTTT; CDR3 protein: CASSQGEGLAGITDTQYF
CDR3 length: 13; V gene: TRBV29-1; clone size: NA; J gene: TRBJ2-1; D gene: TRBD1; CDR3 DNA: TGCAGTGCGGGGACAGGGACTATCAATGAGCAGTTCTTC; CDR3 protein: CSAGTGTINEQFF
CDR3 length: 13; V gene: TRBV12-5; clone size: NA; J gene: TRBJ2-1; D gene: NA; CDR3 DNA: TGTGCTAGTGGAGACGCTGCGGCAGAGGAGCAGTTCTTC; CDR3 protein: CASGDAAAEEQFF
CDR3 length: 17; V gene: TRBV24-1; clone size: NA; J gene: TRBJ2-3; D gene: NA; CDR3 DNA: TGTGCCACCAGTGATTCAATGCTAGTTGGTGGAATTGATACGCAGTATTTT; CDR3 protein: CATSDSMLVGGIDTQYF
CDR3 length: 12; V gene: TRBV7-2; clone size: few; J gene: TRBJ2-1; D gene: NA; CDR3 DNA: TGTGCCAGCAGCTTAGTGCAACCTGAGCAGTTCTTC; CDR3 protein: CASSLVQPEQFF
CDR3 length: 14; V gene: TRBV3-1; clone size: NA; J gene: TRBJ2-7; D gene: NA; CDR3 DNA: TGTGCCAGCAGCCAAGTAGGGGCGTATTACGAGCAGTACTTC; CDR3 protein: CASSQVGAYYEQYF
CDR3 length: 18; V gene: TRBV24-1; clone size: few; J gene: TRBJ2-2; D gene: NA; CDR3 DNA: TGTGCCACCAGTGATTTGGTGATAGGGCCAGAGGACACCGGGGAGCTGTTTTTT; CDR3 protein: CATSDLVIGPEDTGELFF
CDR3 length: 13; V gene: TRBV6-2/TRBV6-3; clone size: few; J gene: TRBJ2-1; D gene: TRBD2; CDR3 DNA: TGTGCCAGCAGCAAGACTAGCGGGGGGGAGCAGTTCTTC; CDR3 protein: CASSKTSGGEQFF
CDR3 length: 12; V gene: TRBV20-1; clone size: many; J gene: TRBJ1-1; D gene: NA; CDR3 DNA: TGCAGTGCCTTGCCTGTGGGCGTTGAAGCTTTCTTT; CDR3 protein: CSALPVGVEAFF
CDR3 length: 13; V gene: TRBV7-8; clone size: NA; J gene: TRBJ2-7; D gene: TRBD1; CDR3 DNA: TGTGCCAGCAGCTGGGACAGGGTCCACGAGCAGTACTTC; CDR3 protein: CASSWDRVHEQYF
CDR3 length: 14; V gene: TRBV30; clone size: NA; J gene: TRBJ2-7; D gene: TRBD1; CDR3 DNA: TGTGCCTCAATCCCCGGGACAGGAGTGTTCGAGCAGTACTTC; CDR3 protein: CASIPGTGVFEQYF
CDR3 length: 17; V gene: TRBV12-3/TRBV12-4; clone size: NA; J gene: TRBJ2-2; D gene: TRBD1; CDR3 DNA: TGTGCCAGCAGTCTTATAACCGGGACAGGGAACACCGGGGAGCTGTTTTTT; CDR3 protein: CASSLITGTGNTGELFF
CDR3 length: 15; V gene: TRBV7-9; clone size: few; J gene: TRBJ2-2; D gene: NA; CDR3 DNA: TGTGCCAGCAGTTCAAGGGTCCGGAACACCGGGGAGCTGTTTTTT; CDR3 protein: CASSSRVRNTGELFF
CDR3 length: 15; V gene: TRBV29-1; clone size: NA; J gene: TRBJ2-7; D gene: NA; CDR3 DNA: TGCAGCGCCCTTCGGCGGGCAGACTACTCCTACGAGCAGTACTTC; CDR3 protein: CSALRRADYSYEQYF
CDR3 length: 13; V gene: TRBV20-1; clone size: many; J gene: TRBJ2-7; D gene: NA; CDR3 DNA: TGCAGTGCTAGGACTAGGACCGGCTACGAGCAGTACTTC; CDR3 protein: CSARTRTGYEQYF
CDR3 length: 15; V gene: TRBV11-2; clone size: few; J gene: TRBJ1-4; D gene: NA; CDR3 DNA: TGTGCCAGCAGCGAAGGACAGATCACTAATGAAAAACTGTTTTTT; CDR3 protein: CASSEGQITNEKLFF
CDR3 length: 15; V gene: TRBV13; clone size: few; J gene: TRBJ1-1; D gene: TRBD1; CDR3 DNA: TGTGCCAGCTTGGGAGACAGGGGAAGGAACACTGAAGCTTTCTTT; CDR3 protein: CASLGDRGRNTEAFF
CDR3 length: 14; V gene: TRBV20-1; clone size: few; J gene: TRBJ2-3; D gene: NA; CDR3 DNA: TGCAGTGCTAGAGATTGGCAGGGAGCAGATACGCAGTATTTT; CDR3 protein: CSARDWQGADTQYF
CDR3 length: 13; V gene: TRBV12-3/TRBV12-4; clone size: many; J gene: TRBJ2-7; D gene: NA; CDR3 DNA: TGTGCCAGCAGTTTGGGCGGAACCTACGAGCAGTACTTC; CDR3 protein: CASSLGGTYEQYF
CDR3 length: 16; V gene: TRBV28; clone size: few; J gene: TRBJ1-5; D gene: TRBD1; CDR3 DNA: TGTGCCAGCACCTTTTGGGCCGGACAGGGGAATCAGCCCCAGCATTTT; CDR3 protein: CASTFWAGQGNQPQHF
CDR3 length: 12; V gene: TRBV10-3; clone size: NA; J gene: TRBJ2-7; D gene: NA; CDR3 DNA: TGTGCCACGAAGGGTGCTGGGGGCGAGCAGTACTTC; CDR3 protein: CATKGAGGEQYF
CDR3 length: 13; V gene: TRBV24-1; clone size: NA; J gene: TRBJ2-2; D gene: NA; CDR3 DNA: TGTGCCGCCGCCCACAGGGTTGGCGGGGAGCTGTTTTTT; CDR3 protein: CAAAHRVGGELFF
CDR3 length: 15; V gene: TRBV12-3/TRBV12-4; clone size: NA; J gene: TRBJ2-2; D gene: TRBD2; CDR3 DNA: TGTGCCAGCAGGGAGACTAGCTCGAACACCGGGGAGCTGTTTTTT; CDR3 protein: CASRETSSNTGELFF
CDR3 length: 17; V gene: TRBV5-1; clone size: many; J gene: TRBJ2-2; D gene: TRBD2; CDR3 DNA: TGCGCCAGCAGCACGACCGGGACTAGCAGGGGCACCGGGGAGCTGTTTTTT; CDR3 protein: CASSTTGTSRGTGELFF
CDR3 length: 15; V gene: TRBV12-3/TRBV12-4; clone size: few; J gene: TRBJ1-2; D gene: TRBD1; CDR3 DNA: TGTGCCAGCAGTTTTATCGGACAGGGGGCCAGTGGCTACACCTTC; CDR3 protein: CASSFIGQGASGYTF
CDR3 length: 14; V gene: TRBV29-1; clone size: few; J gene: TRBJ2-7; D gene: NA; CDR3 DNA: TGCAGCGTCGTCACGATCGCCAACTCCTACGAGCAGTACTTC; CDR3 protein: CSVVTIANSYEQYF
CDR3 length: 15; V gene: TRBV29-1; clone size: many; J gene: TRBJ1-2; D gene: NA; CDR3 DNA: TGCAGCGTTGATCTCCCCCCTTCTGGGGCCGAAGGCTACACCTTC; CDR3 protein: CSVDLPPSGAEGYTF
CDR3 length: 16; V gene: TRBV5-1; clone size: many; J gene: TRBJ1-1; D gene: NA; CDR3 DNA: TGCGCCAGCAGCTTGGTCGGGGGCGCATGGGACACTGAAGCTTTCTTT; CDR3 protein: CASSLVGGAWDTEAFF
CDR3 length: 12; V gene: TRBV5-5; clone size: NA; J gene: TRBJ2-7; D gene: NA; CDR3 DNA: TGTGCCAGCAGCTTGCAGAAGCTCGAGCAGTACTTC; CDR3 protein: CASSLQKLEQYF
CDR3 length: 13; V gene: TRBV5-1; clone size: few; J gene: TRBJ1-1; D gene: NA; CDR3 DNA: TGCGCCAGCAGCTTGCTGGAGAACACTGAAGCTTTCTTT; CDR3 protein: CASSLLENTEAFF
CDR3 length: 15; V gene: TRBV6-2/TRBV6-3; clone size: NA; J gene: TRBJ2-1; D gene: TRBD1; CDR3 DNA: TGTGCCAGCAGGCGAGGGACAGGGGGAACCAATGAGCAGTTCTTC; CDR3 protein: CASRRGTGGTNEQFF
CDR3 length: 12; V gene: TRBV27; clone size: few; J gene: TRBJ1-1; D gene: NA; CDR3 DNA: TGTGCCAGCAGTTTACCTGGCGCTGAAGCTTTCTTT; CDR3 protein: CASSLPGAEAFF
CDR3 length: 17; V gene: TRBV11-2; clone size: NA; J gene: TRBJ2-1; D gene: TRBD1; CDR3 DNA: TGTGCCAGCAGCTTAGACCCGTCACAGGGGAAATACAATGAGCAGTTCTTC; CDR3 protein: CASSLDPSQGKYNEQFF
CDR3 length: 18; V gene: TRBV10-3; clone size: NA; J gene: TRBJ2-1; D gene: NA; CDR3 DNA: TGTGCCATCAGTGAGTCCGAGATAAGATCGAGCTCCTACAATGAGCAGTTCTTC; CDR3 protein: CAISESEIRSSSYNEQFF
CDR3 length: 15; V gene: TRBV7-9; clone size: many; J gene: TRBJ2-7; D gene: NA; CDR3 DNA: TGTGCCAGCAGCTCGCCCGGGCAGGGAAAGTCCGAGCAGTACTTC; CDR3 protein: CASSSPGQGKSEQYF
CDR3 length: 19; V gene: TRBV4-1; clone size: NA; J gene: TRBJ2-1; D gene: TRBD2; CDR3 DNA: TGCGCCAGCAGCCTTACCGGGACTAGCGGTACCAGCTCCTACAATGAGCAGTTCTTC; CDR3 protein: CASSLTGTSGTSSYNEQFF
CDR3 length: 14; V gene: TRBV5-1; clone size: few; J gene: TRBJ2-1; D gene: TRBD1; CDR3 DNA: TGCGCCAGCACCGGGACAGGGCCTCACAATGAGCAGTTCTTC; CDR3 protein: CASTGTGPHNEQFF
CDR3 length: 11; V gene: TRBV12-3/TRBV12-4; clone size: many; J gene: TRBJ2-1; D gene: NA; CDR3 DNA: TGTGCCAGCAGCTTAATGGATGAGCAGTTCTTC; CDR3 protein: CASSLMDEQFF
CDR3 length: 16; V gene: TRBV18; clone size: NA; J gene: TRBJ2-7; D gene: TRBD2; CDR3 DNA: TGTGCCAGCTCGAGGGGGACTAGCGGGAGCAAGAACGAGCAGTACTTC; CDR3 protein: CASSRGTSGSKNEQYF